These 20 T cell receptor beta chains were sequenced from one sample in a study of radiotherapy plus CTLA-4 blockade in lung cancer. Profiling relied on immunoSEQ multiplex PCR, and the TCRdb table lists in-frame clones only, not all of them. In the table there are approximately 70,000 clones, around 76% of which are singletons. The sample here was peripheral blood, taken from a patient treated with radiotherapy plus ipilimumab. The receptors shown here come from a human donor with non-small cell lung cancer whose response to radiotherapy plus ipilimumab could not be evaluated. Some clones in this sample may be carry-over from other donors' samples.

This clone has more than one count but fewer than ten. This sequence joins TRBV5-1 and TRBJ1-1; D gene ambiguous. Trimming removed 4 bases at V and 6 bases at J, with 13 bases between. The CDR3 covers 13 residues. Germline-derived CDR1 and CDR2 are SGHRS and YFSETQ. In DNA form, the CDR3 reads TGCGCCAGCAGCCGAAGGGAGGGTGCTGAAGCTTTCTTT. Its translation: CASSRREGAEAFF.

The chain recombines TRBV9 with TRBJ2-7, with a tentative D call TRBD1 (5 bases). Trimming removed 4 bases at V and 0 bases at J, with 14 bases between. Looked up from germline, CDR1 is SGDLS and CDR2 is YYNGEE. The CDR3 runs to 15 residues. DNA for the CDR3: TGTGCCAGCAGCCTCCGACAGCAGAGCTCCTACGAGCAGTACTTC. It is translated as CASSLRQQSSYEQYF.

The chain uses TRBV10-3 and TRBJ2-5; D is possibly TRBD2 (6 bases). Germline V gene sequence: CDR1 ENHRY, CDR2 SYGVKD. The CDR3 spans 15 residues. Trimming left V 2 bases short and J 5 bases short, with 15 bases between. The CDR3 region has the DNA TGTGCCATCAGTGAGCGGGGGAGTGTATTGGAGACCCAGTACTTC. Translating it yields CAISERGSVLETQYF.

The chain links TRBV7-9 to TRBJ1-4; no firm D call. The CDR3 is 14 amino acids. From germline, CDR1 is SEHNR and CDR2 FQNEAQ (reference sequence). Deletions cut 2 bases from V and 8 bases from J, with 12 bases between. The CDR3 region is CASSLTTGGEKLFF. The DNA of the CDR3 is TGTGCCAGCAGCTTAACTACGGGAGGGGAAAAACTGTTTTTT.

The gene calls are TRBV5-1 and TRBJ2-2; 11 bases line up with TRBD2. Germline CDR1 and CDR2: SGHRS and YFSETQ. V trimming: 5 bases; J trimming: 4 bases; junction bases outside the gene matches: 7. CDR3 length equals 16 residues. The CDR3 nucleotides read TGCGCCAGCAGACCCTGGACTAGCGGGCTCACCGGGGAGCTGTTTTTT. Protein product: CASRPWTSGLTGELFF.

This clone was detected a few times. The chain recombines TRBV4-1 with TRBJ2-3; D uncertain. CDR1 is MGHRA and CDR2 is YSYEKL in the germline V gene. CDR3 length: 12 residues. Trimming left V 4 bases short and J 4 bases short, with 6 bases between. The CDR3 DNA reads TGCGCCAGCAGCCCAGTCCCAGATACGCAGTATTTT. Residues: CASSPVPDTQYF.

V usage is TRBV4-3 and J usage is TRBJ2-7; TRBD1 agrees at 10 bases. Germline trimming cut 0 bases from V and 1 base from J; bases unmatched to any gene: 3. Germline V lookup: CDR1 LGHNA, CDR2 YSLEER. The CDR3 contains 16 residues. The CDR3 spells CASSQDEDRGSYEQYF. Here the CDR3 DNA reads TGCGCCAGCAGCCAAGACGAGGACAGGGGGTCCTACGAGCAGTACTTC.

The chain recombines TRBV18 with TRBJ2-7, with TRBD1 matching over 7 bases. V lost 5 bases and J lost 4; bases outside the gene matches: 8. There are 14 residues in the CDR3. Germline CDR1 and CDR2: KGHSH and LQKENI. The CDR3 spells CASSTGTDPYEQYF. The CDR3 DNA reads TGTGCCAGCTCAACCGGGACAGACCCATACGAGCAGTACTTC.

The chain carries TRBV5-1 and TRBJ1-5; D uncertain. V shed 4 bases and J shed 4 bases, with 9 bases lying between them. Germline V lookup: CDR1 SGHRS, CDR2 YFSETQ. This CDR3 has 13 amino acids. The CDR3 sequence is CASSTDGNQPQHF. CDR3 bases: TGCGCCAGCAGCACCGACGGGAATCAGCCCCAGCATTTT.

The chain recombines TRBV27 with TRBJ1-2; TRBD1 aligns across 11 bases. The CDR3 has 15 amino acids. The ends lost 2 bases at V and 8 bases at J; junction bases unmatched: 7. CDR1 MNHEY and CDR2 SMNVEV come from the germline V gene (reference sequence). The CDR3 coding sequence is TGTGCCAGCAGTTTAAAAGCCGGGACAGGGGGGGGCTACACCTTC. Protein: CASSLKAGTGGGYTF.

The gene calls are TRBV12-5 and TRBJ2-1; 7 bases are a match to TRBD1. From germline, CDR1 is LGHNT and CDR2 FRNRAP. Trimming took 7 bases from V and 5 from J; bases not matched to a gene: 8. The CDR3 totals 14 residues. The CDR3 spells CASATAGGNNEQFF. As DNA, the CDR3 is TGTGCTAGTGCCACGGCAGGGGGTAACAATGAGCAGTTCTTC.

Written as DNA, the CDR3 is TGTGCCAGCAGTTACCATTCCGGAGGGAGGACAGATACGCAGTATTTT. Its protein is CASSYHSGGRTDTQYF. The genes are TRBV6-5 and TRBJ2-3; D is perhaps TRBD2 (6 bases). CDR3 length equals 16 residues. Germline CDR1 and CDR2: MNHEY and SVGAGI. V shed 2 bases and J shed 3 bases, with 15 bases lying between them.

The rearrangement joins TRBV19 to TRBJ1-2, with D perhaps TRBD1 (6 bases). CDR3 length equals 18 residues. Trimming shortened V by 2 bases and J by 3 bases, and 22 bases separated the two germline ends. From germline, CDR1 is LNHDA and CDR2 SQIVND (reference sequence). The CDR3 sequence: CASSIRVSGENWDYGYTF. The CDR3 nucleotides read TGTGCCAGTAGTATACGTGTGTCAGGGGAGAATTGGGACTATGGCTACACCTTC.

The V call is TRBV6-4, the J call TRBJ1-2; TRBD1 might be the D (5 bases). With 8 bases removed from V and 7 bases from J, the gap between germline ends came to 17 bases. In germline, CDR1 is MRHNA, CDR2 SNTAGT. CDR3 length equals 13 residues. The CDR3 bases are TGTGCCAGCCGGTTCGACAGCGTCGGTGGCTACACCTTC. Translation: CASRFDSVGGYTF.

The CDR3 spells CASNRRGGSEQYF. The DNA of the CDR3 is TGTGCCAGCAACCGGCGGGGGGGCTCCGAGCAGTACTTC. J is TRBJ2-7 and V is TRBV7-2; 9 bases map to TRBD2. This CDR3 is 13 amino acids long. Trimming removed 7 bases from V and 6 bases from J; junction bases left unmatched: 7. Germline CDR1 is SGHTA and CDR2 is FQGNSA.

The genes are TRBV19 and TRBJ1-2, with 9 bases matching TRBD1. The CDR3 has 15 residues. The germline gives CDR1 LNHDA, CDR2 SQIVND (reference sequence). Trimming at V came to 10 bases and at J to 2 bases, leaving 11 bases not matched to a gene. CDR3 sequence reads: CATTPTGQGNYGYTF. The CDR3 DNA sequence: TGTGCCACCACCCCTACGGGACAGGGCAACTATGGCTACACCTTC.

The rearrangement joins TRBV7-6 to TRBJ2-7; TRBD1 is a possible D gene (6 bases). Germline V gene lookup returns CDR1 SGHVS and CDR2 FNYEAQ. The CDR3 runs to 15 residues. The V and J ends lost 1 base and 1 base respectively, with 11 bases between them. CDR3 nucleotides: TGTGCCAGCAGCTTAGATGGTGGACAGTCCTACGAGCAGTACTTC. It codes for CASSLDGGQSYEQYF.

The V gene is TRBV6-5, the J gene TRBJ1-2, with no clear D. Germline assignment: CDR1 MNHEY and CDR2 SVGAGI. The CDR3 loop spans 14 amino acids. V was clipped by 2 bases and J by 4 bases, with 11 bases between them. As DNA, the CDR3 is TGTGCCAGCAGTTACATAGCCGGCGGCTATGGCTACACCTTC. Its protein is CASSYIAGGYGYTF.

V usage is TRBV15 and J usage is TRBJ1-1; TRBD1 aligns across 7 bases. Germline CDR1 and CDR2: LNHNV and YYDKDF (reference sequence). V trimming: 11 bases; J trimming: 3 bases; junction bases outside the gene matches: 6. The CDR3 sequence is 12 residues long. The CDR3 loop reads CAAGTDDTEAFF. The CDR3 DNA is TGTGCCGCAGGGACAGACGACACTGAAGCTTTCTTT. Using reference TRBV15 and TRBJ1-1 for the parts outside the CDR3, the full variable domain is DAMVIQNPRYQVTQFGKPVTLSCSQTLNHNVMYWYQQKSSQAPKLLFHYYDKDFNNEADTPDNFQSRRPNTSFCFLDIRSPGLGDTAMYLCAAGTDDTEAFFGQGTRLTVV.

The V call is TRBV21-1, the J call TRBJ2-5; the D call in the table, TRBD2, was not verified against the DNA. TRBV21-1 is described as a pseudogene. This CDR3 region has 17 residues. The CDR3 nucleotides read TGTGCCAGCAGCAAAAGAGGGAGGACTAGCGGGGGGGAGACCCAGTACTTC. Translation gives CASSKRGRTSGGETQYF.